The rows below give T cell receptor beta chains drawn from one sample of a study of OX40 agonist ivuxolimab in advanced cancers. The data were produced by immunoSEQ multiplex PCR, yet TCRdb's version contains in-frame clones alone and is incomplete. The table shows about 61,000 clones, with over 80% occurring only once. Sequenced material: CD4+ or CD8+ T cells sorted from blood, taken in a trial of the OX40 agonist ivuxolimab. The source of these receptors is an adult with an advanced solid tumor such as melanoma, head and neck, liver or kidney cancer. The CDR3 runs from the conserved cysteine through the conserved F or W. The D gene is left open where the match is weak. Some rows mark clone size as missing; the rest say once, few, many or name a class of expanded clone.

clone size	J gene	V gene	D gene	CDR3 protein	CDR3 DNA
.	TRBJ2-2	TRBV5-4	TRBD2	CASSFLGRANTGELFF	TGTGCCAGCAGCTTCCTCGGGAGGGCGAACACCGGGGAGCTGTTTTTT
.	TRBJ1-2	TRBV30	TRBD1	CAWSLGTVSVYGYTF	TGTGCCTGGAGCCTAGGGACAGTTTCGGTCTATGGCTACACCTTC
.	TRBJ2-3	TRBV7-8	TRBD2	CASSFSGSPDTQYF	TGTGCCAGCAGCTTTAGCGGGAGCCCAGATACGCAGTATTTT
.	TRBJ2-5	TRBV11-2	.	CASSLGPLGETQYF	TGTGCCAGCAGCTTAGGTCCCCTTGGGGAGACCCAGTACTTC
.	TRBJ2-3	TRBV6-5	TRBD1	CASGTGQGGTDTQYF	TGTGCCAGCGGAACGGGACAGGGGGGCACAGATACGCAGTATTTT
.	TRBJ1-5	TRBV28	.	CASSRVTGSYSNQPQHF	TGTGCCAGCAGTAGGGTTACAGGATCGTATAGCAATCAGCCCCAGCATTTT
.	TRBJ1-1	TRBV15	TRBD1	CATSTDREVGEAFF	TGTGCCACCAGCACTGACAGGGAGGTTGGTGAAGCTTTCTTT
.	TRBJ2-1	TRBV11-2	TRBD2	CASSPLTSGGTQYNEQFF	TGTGCCAGCAGCCCATTGACTAGCGGGGGGACCCAGTACAATGAGCAGTTCTTC
.	TRBJ2-2	TRBV2	.	CAREATRERGSGELFF	TGTGCCCGAGAAGCGACCCGGGAACGGGGATCCGGGGAGCTGTTTTTT
.	TRBJ2-2	TRBV5-4	.	CASSYGNTGELFF	TGTGCCAGCAGCTACGGAAATACCGGGGAGCTGTTTTTT
.	TRBJ2-3	TRBV29-1	.	CSVEVVNRPSQYF	TGCAGCGTTGAAGTGGTAAACCGACCTTCGCAGTATTTT
once	TRBJ1-2	TRBV6-7	.	CASSLGHVYGYTF	TGTGCCAGCAGTCTAGGACACGTCTATGGCTACACCTTC
.	TRBJ2-1	TRBV30	TRBD2	CACTRTSIHNEQFF	TGTGCCTGTACTAGGACTAGCATCCACAATGAGCAGTTCTTC
.	TRBJ2-3	TRBV4-3	.	CASSQTTLIRVFGRTDTQYF	TGCGCCAGCAGCCAGACCACCCTGATCCGGGTTTTCGGGCGCACAGATACGCAGTATTTT
.	TRBJ2-7	TRBV30	.	CAWSASRESYEQYF	TGTGCCTGGAGTGCCTCCAGGGAATCCTACGAGCAGTACTTC
.	TRBJ1-5	TRBV5-3	.	CARSLVQSSNQPQHF	TGTGCCAGAAGCTTGGTACAGAGCAGCAATCAGCCCCAGCATTTT
.	TRBJ1-2	TRBV29-1	TRBD1	CSVEVFHGTGDGYTF	TGCAGCGTTGAAGTCTTTCACGGGACAGGGGACGGCTACACCTTC
once	TRBJ2-3	TRBV6-5	TRBD2	CASSYQGSGGYTQYF	TGTGCCAGCAGTTACCAGGGTAGCGGGGGTTATACGCAGTATTTT
.	TRBJ1-1	TRBV2	.	CATTLGASRWATEAFF	TGTGCCACCACTTTAGGGGCATCTAGGTGGGCCACTGAAGCTTTCTTT
.	TRBJ2-1	TRBV9	.	CASSASSYNEQFF	TGTGCCAGCAGCGCCAGCTCCTACAATGAGCAGTTCTTC
.	TRBJ2-3	TRBV11-2	.	CASSLPLSRGGLTDTQYF	TGTGCCAGCAGCTTACCTCTTTCGAGGGGGGGCCTGACAGATACGCAGTATTTT
.	TRBJ1-3	TRBV19	.	CASSFLGAGQLSGNTIYF	TGTGCCAGTAGTTTCCTCGGAGCAGGGCAGCTCTCTGGAAACACCATATATTTT
.	TRBJ2-1	TRBV6-6	.	CASSYRADEQFF	TGTGCCAGCAGTTACCGGGCCGATGAGCAGTTCTTC
.	TRBJ1-5	TRBV19	.	CASSIEVFFSQPQHF	TGTGCCAGTAGTATTGAGGTGTTCTTCAGTCAGCCCCAGCATTTT
once	TRBJ2-3	TRBV14	.	CASSQEEEVADTQYF	TGTGCCAGCAGCCAAGAAGAGGAAGTGGCAGATACGCAGTATTTT
.	TRBJ1-1	TRBV5-5	.	CASTAGTEAFF	TGTGCCAGCACGGCCGGGACAGAAGCTTTCTTT
.	TRBJ2-7	TRBV4-3	TRBD1	CASSQGQGAHGEQYF	TGCGCCAGCAGCCAAGGACAGGGGGCGCATGGCGAGCAGTACTTC
.	TRBJ2-1	TRBV30	TRBD2	CAWSLADYNEQFF	TGTGCCTGGTCCCTAGCGGACTACAATGAGCAGTTCTTC
medium-sized	TRBJ1-1	TRBV5-4	.	CASSLPGNTEAFF	TGTGCCAGCAGCTTGCCCGGGAACACTGAAGCTTTCTTT
.	TRBJ2-2	TRBV4-1	.	CASSQGWGPELFF	TGCGCCAGCAGCCAAGGGTGGGGACCGGAGCTGTTTTTT
.	TRBJ1-6	TRBV4-3	.	CASSQDGGSSYNSPLHF	TGCGCCAGCAGCCAAGATGGGGGGAGCTCCTATAATTCACCCCTCCACTTT
.	TRBJ1-3	TRBV28	.	CASTDPGLENTIYF	TGTGCCAGCACCGACCCAGGGTTAGAGAACACCATATATTTT
.	TRBJ2-5	TRBV13	TRBD1	CASSLIRGETQYF	TGTGCCAGCAGCTTAATCAGGGGGGAGACCCAGTACTTC
.	TRBJ1-3	TRBV11-2	.	CASSPPGLGNTIYF	TGTGCCAGCAGCCCTCCGGGTTTGGGAAACACCATATATTTT
.	TRBJ2-1	TRBV7-9	TRBD2	CASSLASAGGPHEQFF	TGTGCCAGCAGCTTAGCTTCGGCGGGAGGGCCCCATGAGCAGTTCTTC
.	TRBJ1-4	TRBV4-1	TRBD1	CASSQDLKGAATNEKLFF	TGCGCCAGCAGCCAAGATCTTAAGGGGGCCGCAACTAATGAAAAACTGTTTTTT
.	TRBJ1-1	TRBV2	.	CASSEPNRATEAFF	TGTGCCAGCAGTGAACCGAACAGGGCCACTGAAGCTTTCTTT
.	TRBJ1-4	TRBV30	.	CAWSVTGEGFEKLFF	TGTGCCTGGAGTGTAACCGGAGAGGGATTCGAAAAACTGTTTTTT
.	TRBJ2-1	TRBV7-9	.	CASSTPIDRSSYNEQFF	TGTGCCAGCAGCACACCAATTGACCGGAGCTCCTACAATGAGCAGTTCTTC
.	TRBJ2-7	TRBV4-1	TRBD2	CASSQKAASGGVAYEQYF	TGCGCCAGCAGCCAAAAGGCCGCTAGCGGGGGGGTAGCCTACGAGCAGTACTTC
.	TRBJ1-1	TRBV30	.	CACWPGLENTEAFF	TGTGCCTGTTGGCCGGGACTCGAGAACACTGAAGCTTTCTTT
few	TRBJ1-1	TRBV6-5	.	CASRGVSTEAFF	TGTGCCAGCAGAGGGGTAAGCACTGAAGCTTTCTTT
.	TRBJ1-2	TRBV27	.	CASSVQGSYGYTF	TGTGCCAGCAGCGTCCAGGGCAGCTATGGCTACACCTTC
once	TRBJ2-3	TRBV4-1	.	CASSQQGVTDTQYF	TGCGCCAGCAGCCAACAGGGAGTCACAGATACGCAGTATTTT
.	TRBJ2-3	TRBV28	TRBD1	CASSLGTDGADTQYF	TGTGCCAGCAGTCTCGGGACAGACGGTGCAGATACGCAGTATTTT
.	TRBJ1-2	TRBV6-1	TRBD1	CASSTGEAYGYTF	TGTGCCAGCAGTACAGGGGAGGCCTATGGCTACACCTTC
.	TRBJ2-1	TRBV9	.	CASSVWGNEQFF	TGTGCCAGCAGCGTATGGGGGAATGAGCAGTTCTTC
.	TRBJ2-7	TRBV6-5	TRBD2	CASSYIAGAAYEQYF	TGTGCCAGCAGTTACATAGCGGGGGCCGCCTACGAGCAGTACTTC
.	TRBJ1-4	TRBV4-3	.	CASSRHQGTLEKLFF	TGCGCCAGCAGCCGCCACCAGGGGACCCTAGAAAAACTGTTTTTT
.	TRBJ1-2	TRBV28	.	CASSPGDVRYTF	TGTGCCAGCAGCCCGGGGGACGTCCGCTACACCTTC
.	TRBJ1-1	TRBV7-2	.	CASRENTNTEAFF	TGTGCCAGCAGGGAGAACACGAACACTGAAGCTTTCTTT
.	TRBJ1-5	TRBV9	TRBD1	CASSVGDSNPQHF	TGTGCCAGCAGCGTAGGGGACAGTAACCCCCAGCATTTT
.	TRBJ2-4	TRBV28	.	CASSLMTEENFILAKNIQYF	TGTGCCAGCAGTTTAATGACAGAGGAAAACTTCATACTAGCCAAAAACATTCAGTACTTC
.	TRBJ2-1	TRBV4-2	.	CASQVEHSYNEQFF	TGTGCCAGCCAGGTGGAGCACTCCTACAATGAGCAGTTCTTC
.	TRBJ1-5	TRBV5-1	.	CASSWTPVDTGQPQHF	TGCGCCAGCAGCTGGACCCCTGTGGATACAGGACAGCCCCAGCATTTT